The T cell receptor (beta chain) described here comes from a study of cytomegalovirus exposure and HLA in healthy donors. Germline V gene sequence: CDR1 MNHNY, CDR2 SVGAGI (reference sequence). CDR3 size: 15 residues. V was pared by 5 bases and J by 4 bases, with 10 bases of the junction left unmatched. Data came from immunoSEQ multiplex PCR; TCRdb stores just in-frame clones and leaves some out. The repertoire holds about 150,000 clones, with around nine tenths as singletons. The TCR originated in a man younger than 35 in good health and CMV-seropositive. Sequenced sample: PBMCs. The V call is TRBV6-6, the J call TRBJ2-7; 8 nucleotides match TRBD2. The CDR3 loop is CASSTSGGRRYEQYF. CDR3 DNA sequence: TGTGCCAGCAGTACCTCGGGGGGGCGCAGGTACGAGCAGTACTTC.